The rows below give T cell receptor beta chains drawn from one sample of a study of blood T cell repertoires in COVID-19. Data came from immunoSEQ multiplex PCR; TCRdb stores just in-frame clones and leaves some out. The sample has approximately 170,000 clones; around 81% are singletons. The material sequenced was peripheral blood. The source of these receptors is a human donor with acute or convalescent COVID-19. The donor label of this sample is uncertain. Each CDR3 is given with its conserved first and last residue. Each record gives: J gene, V gene, CDR3 protein.

>TRBJ2-1|TRBV30
CAWTLGAPGGYNEQFF
>TRBJ1-1|TRBV28
CASRIGGSLEAFF
>TRBJ1-5|TRBV12-3/TRBV12-4
CASSPQGTQPQHF
>TRBJ1-1|TRBV5-1
CASSLGQVLDMNTEAFF
>TRBJ2-6|TRBV29-1
CSVDSVSGANVLTF
>TRBJ2-7|TRBV9
CASSPQAGGYYEQYF
>TRBJ2-5|TRBV6-5
CASSSEQGTKYF
>TRBJ1-3|TRBV28
CAAVSTEPRNTIYF
>TRBJ2-2|TRBV27
CASSFQTGNTGELFF
>TRBJ1-1|TRBV7-2
CASSLDPGRWTEAFF
>TRBJ2-3|TRBV6-2/TRBV6-3
CASSPPRGQGDTQYF
>TRBJ1-2|TRBV7-9
CASSSRRESSYGYTF
>TRBJ1-2|TRBV18
CASSPRTGAVDYGYTF
>TRBJ2-7|TRBV11-2
CASSLERGPYEQYF
>TRBJ1-4|TRBV18
CASSPPQSTNEKLFF
>TRBJ1-2|TRBV29-1
CSVEADRDSLGYTF
>TRBJ1-3|TRBV19
CASSKPPQLGSGNTIYF
>TRBJ1-4|TRBV12-3/TRBV12-4
CASSRRTGLVF
>TRBJ2-5|TRBV30
CAWDLGGVGETQYF
>TRBJ1-4|TRBV30
CAWSTTRTGNEKLFF
>TRBJ2-7|TRBV7-2
CASSPFPGTAYEQYF
>TRBJ2-7|TRBV6-6
CASSDGQGSYEQYF
>TRBJ2-1|TRBV6-1
CASSEALAGGPNEQFF
>TRBJ1-2|TRBV18
CASSPGQGYGYTF
>TRBJ2-1|TRBV28
CATQGQGIGDEQFF
>TRBJ2-1|TRBV30
CAWSGLLAGGGVEQFF
>TRBJ2-3|TRBV5-1
CASSLSQGGTDTQYF
>TRBJ2-1|TRBV28
CASSLVGLAGVEQFF
>TRBJ2-7|TRBV4-1
CASSQILSGTLTYEQYF
>TRBJ1-4|TRBV5-4
CASSPDRGHEKLFF
>TRBJ2-7|TRBV27
CASSQTGQGRGYEQYF
>TRBJ2-4|TRBV30
CAWKNGGQNIQYF
>TRBJ1-1|TRBV4-2
CASSQGAANTEAFF
>TRBJ1-2|TRBV7-2
CASSLPSAASSYGYTF
>TRBJ2-1|TRBV3-1/TRBV3-2
CASSPLAASSYNEQFF
>TRBJ2-3|TRBV6-1
CASSEGASGWTDTQYF
>TRBJ1-1|TRBV30
CAWDRGRAEAFF
>TRBJ2-7|TRBV10-2
CASRRTGSGYEQYF
>TRBJ2-7|TRBV7-8
CASSLVPEAGEQYF
>TRBJ1-2|TRBV25-1
CASSDTIPDRGLYGYTF
>TRBJ2-1|TRBV5-4
CASSPRGVVEQFF
>TRBJ2-1|TRBV6-1
CASSASLAGGDNEQFF
>TRBJ2-2|TRBV2
CASKGGQSNTGELFF
>TRBJ2-7|TRBV7-2
CASSVTGTGLYEQYF
>TRBJ1-1|TRBV5-1
CASSWAGGEVSTEAFF
>TRBJ2-1|TRBV14
CASSLHTGGLNNEQFF
>TRBJ2-1|TRBV5-1
CASSSEGVSYNEQFF
>TRBJ1-2|TRBV4-2
CASSQDRYSNYGYTF
>TRBJ2-2|TRBV6-5
CASRGTQGAGELFF
>TRBJ1-2|TRBV5-1
CASSSTGAPEGYTF
>TRBJ2-7|TRBV28
CASSRDRGYEQYF
>TRBJ2-2|TRBV7-2
CASSFSSTGELFF
>TRBJ2-2|TRBV2
CASSLLAGGVTGELFF
>TRBJ2-3|TRBV7-3
CASSLEGGWADTQYF